Sequencing of this TCR beta chain was carried out in a study of blood T cell repertoires in COVID-19. Study summary: T cells, B-cell-depleted T cells, or PBMCs provided the cDNA or gDNA that served as material.

The germline CDR1 and CDR2 sequences are SGHDT and YYEEEE. The CDR3 is 14 residues long. The trim removed 4 bases at V and 4 bases at J, leaving 4 bases unmatched. Profiled with immunoSEQ multiplex PCR; TCRdb holds only in-frame clones, not every one. The data show about 140,000 clones, over 75% seen once. This clone was seen only a few times. Material for sequencing was peripheral blood. The sequence derives from a human donor in a cohort sampled during active COVID-19. V gene TRBV5-6 combines with J gene TRBJ1-2; 10 bases are shared with TRBD1. The CDR3 region has the DNA TGTGCCAGCAGCCCCGGGACAGGGGTCTATGGCTACACCTTC. The encoded protein is CASSPGTGVYGYTF.